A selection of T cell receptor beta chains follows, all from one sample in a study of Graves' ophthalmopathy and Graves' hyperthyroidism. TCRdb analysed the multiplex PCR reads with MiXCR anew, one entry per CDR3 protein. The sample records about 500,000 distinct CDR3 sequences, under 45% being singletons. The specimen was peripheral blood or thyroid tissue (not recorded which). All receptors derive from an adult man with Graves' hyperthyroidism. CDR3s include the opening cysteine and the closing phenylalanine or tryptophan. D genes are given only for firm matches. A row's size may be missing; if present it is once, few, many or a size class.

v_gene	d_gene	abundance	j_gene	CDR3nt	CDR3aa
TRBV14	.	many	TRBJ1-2	TGTGCCAGCAGCCAAGATAGGACACCCAACTATGGCTACACCTTC	CASSQDRTPNYGYTF
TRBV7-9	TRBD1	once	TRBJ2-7	TGTGCCAGCAGCTCCGGGACAGGGAAGTACGAGCAGTACTTC	CASSSGTGKYEQYF
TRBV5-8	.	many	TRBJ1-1	TGTGCCAGCAGCCGAAACAGGAACACTGAAGCTTTCTTT	CASSRNRNTEAFF
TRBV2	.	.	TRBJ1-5	TGTGCCAGCAGTGAAGGGTTGGAGACCCAGCATTTT	CASSEGLETQHF
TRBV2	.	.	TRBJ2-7	TGTGCCAGCAGACCCGGGCCCTACGAGCAGTACTTC	CASRPGPYEQYF
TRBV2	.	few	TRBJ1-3	TGTGCCAGAGAGGACGAAGACTCTGGAAACACCATATATTTT	CAREDEDSGNTIYF
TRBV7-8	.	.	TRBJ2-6	TGTGCCAGCAGCGACGACCTGACTTTC	CASSDDLTF
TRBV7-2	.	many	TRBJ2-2	TGTGCCAGCAGCTTAGATCCACGGGGAGACACCGGGGAGCTGTTTTTT	CASSLDPRGDTGELFF
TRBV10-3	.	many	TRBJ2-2	TGTGCCATCAGGGAGGAGGTCGGGGAGCTGTTTTTT	CAIREEVGELFF
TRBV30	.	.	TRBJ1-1	TGTGCCTGGATTAAAGGGGAAGCTTTCTTT	CAWIKGEAFF
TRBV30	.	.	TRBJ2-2	TGTGGCCGAGCCGGGTCGAACACCGGGGAGCTGTTTTTT	CGRAGSNTGELFF
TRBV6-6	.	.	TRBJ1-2	TGTGCCAGCAGTTACATCGGATTCTATGGCTACACCTTC	CASSYIGFYGYTF
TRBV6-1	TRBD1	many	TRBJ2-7	TGTGCCAGCAGTTGGACACAGGGACAGTACGAGCAGTACTTC	CASSWTQGQYEQYF
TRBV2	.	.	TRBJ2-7	TGTGCCAGCAGAGATCGTAGGGAGCAGTACTTC	CASRDRREQYF
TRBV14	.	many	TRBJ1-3	TGTGCCAGCAGCCAAGATAGTTTTACTGGAAACACCATATATTTT	CASSQDSFTGNTIYF
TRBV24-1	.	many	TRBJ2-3	TGTGCCACCAGTGATTTGACAGGGCGACCAGATACGCAGTATTTT	CATSDLTGRPDTQYF
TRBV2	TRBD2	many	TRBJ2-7	TGTGCCAGCAGGTCATCAGGACTAGCGGGAGGATACGAGCAGTACTTC	CASRSSGLAGGYEQYF
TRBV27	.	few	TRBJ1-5	TGTGCCAGCTCCCCCAGGTGGGGGGGGATTCAGCCCCAGCATTTT	CASSPRWGGIQPQHF
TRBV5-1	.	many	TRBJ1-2	TGCGCCAGCAGCTTGTCAGGGATTAACTATGGCTACACCTTC	CASSLSGINYGYTF
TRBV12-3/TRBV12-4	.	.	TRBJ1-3	TGTGCCAGCAGTTTCCCGGGACCTGGAAACACCATATATTTT	CASSFPGPGNTIYF
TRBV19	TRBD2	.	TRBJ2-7	TGTGCCAGTAGTAGTTCCCTGACTAGCGGGGGGCTCTACGGGCAGTACTTC	CASSSSLTSGGLYGQYF
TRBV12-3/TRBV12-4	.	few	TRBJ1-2	TGTGCCAGCAGTTTACGGCTTGGGGATGGCTACACCTTC	CASSLRLGDGYTF
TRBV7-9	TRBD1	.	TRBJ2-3	TGTGCCAGCAGCTTAGCTTCGACAGGGGGAGTCTACAATGAGCAGTATTTT	CASSLASTGGVYNEQYF
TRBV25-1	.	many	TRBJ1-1	TGTGCCAGCAGTTTTTCGGTGAACACTGAAGCTTTCTTT	CASSFSVNTEAFF
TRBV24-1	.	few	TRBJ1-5	TGTGCCACCAGTGATCTGGGGTTCAATCAGCCCCAGCATTTT	CATSDLGFNQPQHF
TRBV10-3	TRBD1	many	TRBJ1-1	TGTGCCATCAGGATGACAGGGGGCACTGAAGCTTTCTTT	CAIRMTGGTEAFF
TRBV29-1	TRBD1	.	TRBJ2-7	TGCAGCTTGCAGGGGGTATACGAGCAGTACTTC	CSLQGVYEQYF
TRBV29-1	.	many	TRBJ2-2	TGCAGCGTTGTGGTGGGATCGGGCACCGGGGAGCTGTTTTTT	CSVVVGSGTGELFF
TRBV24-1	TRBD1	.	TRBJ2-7	TGTGCCAGCAGTTTTGGGACAGGGGGCTTCTACGAGCAGTACTTC	CASSFGTGGFYEQYF
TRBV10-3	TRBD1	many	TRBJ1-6	TGTGCCATCAGTGAGGGAATTTCAACGGGACAGACTAATTCACCCCTCCACTTT	CAISEGISTGQTNSPLHF
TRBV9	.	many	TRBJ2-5	TGTGCCAGCAGCCCGAGTCATTGGGAGACCCAGTACTTC	CASSPSHWETQYF
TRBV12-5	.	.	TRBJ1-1	TGTGCTAGTGGTATAGGAGCGAAGAACACTGAAGCTTTCTTT	CASGIGAKNTEAFF
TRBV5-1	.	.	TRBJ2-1	TGCGCCAGCAGCTTGGCGGGAGAGGGTACCAATGAGCAGTTCTTC	CASSLAGEGTNEQFF
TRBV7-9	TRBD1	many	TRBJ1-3	TGTGCCAGCATGGTAGGGACAGCCGCCTTCTCTGGAAACACCATATATTTT	CASMVGTAAFSGNTIYF
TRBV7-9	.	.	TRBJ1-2	TGTGCCAGCAGCCTAAGATCAGGGATGGGATATGGCTACACCTTC	CASSLRSGMGYGYTF
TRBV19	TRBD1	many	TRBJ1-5	TGTGCCAGTAGTAGGTCGGGACAGGCTGATCAGCCCCAGCATTTT	CASSRSGQADQPQHF
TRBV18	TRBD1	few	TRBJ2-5	TGTGCCAGCTCACCACTTGGACAGGGGAAGACCCAGTACTTC	CASSPLGQGKTQYF
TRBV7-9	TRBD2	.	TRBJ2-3	TGTGCCAGCAGCTTAAACCCTCGACTAGCGGGACTTGATACGCAGTATTTT	CASSLNPRLAGLDTQYF
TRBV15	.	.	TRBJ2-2	TGTGCCACCAGGTCGATAAACACCGGGGAGCTGTTTTTT	CATRSINTGELFF
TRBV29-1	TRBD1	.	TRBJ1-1	TGCAGCGTGCCCCTAGGACAGGGGGCGTCTATGGACTTT	CSVPLGQGASMDF
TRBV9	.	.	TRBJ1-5	TGTGCCAGCACCCCAGCCGGGACTACCCAAGAGACCCAGCATTTT	CASTPAGTTQETQHF
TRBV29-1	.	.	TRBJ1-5	TGCAGTTTCGGGCCTCAGACCTTCAATCAGCCCCAGCATTTT	CSFGPQTFNQPQHF
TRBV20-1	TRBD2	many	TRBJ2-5	TGCAGTGCTAGGGGGACTAGCGGGGAAAATCAAGAGACCCAGTACTTC	CSARGTSGENQETQYF
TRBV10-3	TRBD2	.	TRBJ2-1	TGTGCCATCAGTGAGTTAAAAGGACTAGCGGGAGATCGAAGCTCCTACAATGAGCAGTTCTTC	CAISELKGLAGDRSSYNEQFF
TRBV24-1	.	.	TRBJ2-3	TGTGCCACCAGTGATCCCCAAACAGGGTCCAACCCGACAGATACGCAGTATTTT	CATSDPQTGSNPTDTQYF
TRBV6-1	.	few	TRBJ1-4	TGTGCCAGCAGTCCCCAGCGGGCAGCAACTAATGAAAAACTGTTTTTT	CASSPQRAATNEKLFF
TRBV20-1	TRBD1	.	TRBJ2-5	TGCAGTGCACCAGGACAGGGGGGAGAGACCCAGTACTTC	CSAPGQGGETQYF
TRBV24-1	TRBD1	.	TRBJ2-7	TGTGCCACCAGTGATCCCGGGACAGGGTACGAGCAGTACTTC	CATSDPGTGYEQYF
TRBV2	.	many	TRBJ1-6	TGTGCCAGCAGTGGCGAAGGATTGGGATATTCACCCCTCCACTTT	CASSGEGLGYSPLHF
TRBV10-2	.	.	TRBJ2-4	TGCGCCAGCTCCACAGGGACTAACATTCAGTACTTC	CASSTGTNIQYF
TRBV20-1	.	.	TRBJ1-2	TGCAGTGCTAGAGATGGCGGGGGTCATGGCTACACCTTC	CSARDGGGHGYTF
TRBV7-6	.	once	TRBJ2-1	TGTGCCAGGAGCGGGTACTACAATGAGCAGTTCTTC	CARSGYYNEQFF
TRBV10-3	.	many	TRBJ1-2	TGTGCCATCAGTGACTACGGAACTAACTATGGCTACACCTTC	CAISDYGTNYGYTF
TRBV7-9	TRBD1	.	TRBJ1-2	TGTGCCAGCAGCTTCCGGGACAGGGGGGGGGTGGCTAACTATGGCTACACCTTC	CASSFRDRGGVANYGYTF
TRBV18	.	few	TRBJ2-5	TGTGCCAGCTCACTTCAGAGGTTCCAAGAGACCCAGTACTTC	CASSLQRFQETQYF
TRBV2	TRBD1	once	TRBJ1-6	TGTGCCAGCACCGGGACAGGGGTCGGGTCCTATAATTCACCCCTCCACTTT	CASTGTGVGSYNSPLHF
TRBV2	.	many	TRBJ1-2	TGTGCCAGCAGGGGACGGCCCAAGAGAGGCTACACCTTC	CASRGRPKRGYTF